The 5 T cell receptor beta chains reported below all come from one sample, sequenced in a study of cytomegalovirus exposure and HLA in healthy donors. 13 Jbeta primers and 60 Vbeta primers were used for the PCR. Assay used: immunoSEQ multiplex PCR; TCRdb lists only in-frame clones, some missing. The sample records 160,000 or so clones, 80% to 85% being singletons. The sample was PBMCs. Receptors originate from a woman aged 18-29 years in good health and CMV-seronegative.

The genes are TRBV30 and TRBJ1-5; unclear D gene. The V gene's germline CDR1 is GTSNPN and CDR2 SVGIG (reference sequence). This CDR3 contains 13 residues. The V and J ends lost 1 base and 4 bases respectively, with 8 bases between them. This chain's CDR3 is CAWSAGRNQPQHF. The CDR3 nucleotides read TGTGCCTGGAGTGCGGGAAGAAATCAGCCCCAGCATTTT.

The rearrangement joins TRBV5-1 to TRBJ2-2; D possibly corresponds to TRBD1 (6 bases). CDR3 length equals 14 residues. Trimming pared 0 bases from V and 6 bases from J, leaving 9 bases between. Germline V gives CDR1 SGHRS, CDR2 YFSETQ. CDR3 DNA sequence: TGCGCCAGCAGCTTGGAAGGGGGTGCCGGGGAGCTGTTTTTT. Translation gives CASSLEGGAGELFF.

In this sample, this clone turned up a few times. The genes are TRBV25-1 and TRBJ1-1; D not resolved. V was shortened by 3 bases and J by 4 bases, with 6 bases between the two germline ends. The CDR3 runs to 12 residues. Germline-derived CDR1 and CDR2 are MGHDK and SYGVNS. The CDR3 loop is CASSDVGTEAFF. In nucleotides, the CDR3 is TGTGCCAGCAGTGATGTCGGCACTGAAGCTTTCTTT.

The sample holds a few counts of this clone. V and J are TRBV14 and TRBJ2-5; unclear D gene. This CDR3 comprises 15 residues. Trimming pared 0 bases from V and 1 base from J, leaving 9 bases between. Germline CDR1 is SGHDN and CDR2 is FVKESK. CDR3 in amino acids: CASSQDHGRQETQYF. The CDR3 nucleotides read TGTGCCAGCAGCCAAGACCATGGCCGCCAAGAGACCCAGTACTTC.

The CDR3 region is CTSSQEFGRGPYEQYF. For the CDR3, the DNA is TGCACCAGCAGCCAAGAGTTTGGGAGGGGCCCCTACGAGCAGTACTTC. The chain has TRBV1 and TRBJ2-5; the DNA was not used to check the table's D call, TRBD2. The end of the DNA fits TRBJ2-7 better, so the J call may be wrong. TRBV1 is annotated as a pseudogene. The CDR3 extends over 16 amino acids.